This TCR beta chain was retrieved from a study of blood T cell repertoires in COVID-19. Study as a whole: Some COVID-19 samples were acute and others convalescent; all came from the United States, Italy and Spain.

Assay: immunoSEQ multiplex PCR; the TCRdb copy retains only in-frame clones and omits some. The table includes some 190,000 clones, roughly 88% detected once. Germline CDR1 and CDR2: MNHEY and SMNVEV (reference sequence). The CDR3 is 14 residues long. Trimming cost V 4 bases and J 4 bases, with 13 bases left between them. This sequence joins TRBV27 and TRBJ1-2; no clear D gene. The receptor comes from a man aged 18 to 30 with active or convalescent COVID-19. Sequenced input: peripheral blood. CDR3 in DNA: TGTGCCAGCAGTTGGGAACGGGGAGGCTATGGCTACACCTTC. This gives the protein CASSWERGGYGYTF.